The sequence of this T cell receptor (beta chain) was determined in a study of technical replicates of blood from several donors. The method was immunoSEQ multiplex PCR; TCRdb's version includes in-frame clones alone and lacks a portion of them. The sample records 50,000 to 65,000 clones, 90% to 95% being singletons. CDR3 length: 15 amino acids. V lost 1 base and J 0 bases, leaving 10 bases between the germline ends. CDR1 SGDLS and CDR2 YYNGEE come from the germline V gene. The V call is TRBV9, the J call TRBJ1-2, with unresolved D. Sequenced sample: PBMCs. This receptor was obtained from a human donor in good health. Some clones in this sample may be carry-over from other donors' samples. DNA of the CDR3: TGTGCCAGCAGCGTACACGACTCAGCTAACTATGGCTACACCTTC. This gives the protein CASSVHDSANYGYTF.